This is a list of T cell receptor beta chains from one sample in a study of T cells in localized non-small cell lung cancer. Measured with immunoSEQ multiplex PCR; TCRdb has only the in-frame clones, and not every one. The sample lists roughly 66,000 clones, 90% occurring once. Material: peripheral blood, obtained before any cancer treatment. All receptors derive from a woman aged 35 to 70 with stage I lung adenocarcinoma. Each CDR3 is given with its conserved first and last residue. The order of the fields is D gene, J gene, V gene, CDR3 protein, CDR3 DNA. A D gene is named only where the DNA matches it firmly.

D: TRBD2
J: TRBJ2-7
V: TRBV6-4
CDR3: CASTDPSGSSYEQYF
DNA: TGTGCCAGCACCGACCCTAGCGGTAGCTCCTACGAGCAGTACTTC

D: -
J: TRBJ2-2
V: TRBV27
CDR3: CASSSHNTGELFF
DNA: TGTGCCAGCAGTTCCCATAACACCGGGGAGCTGTTTTTT

D: TRBD1
J: TRBJ2-1
V: TRBV6-1
CDR3: CASSPGQSVNEQFF
DNA: TGTGCCAGCAGTCCGGGACAGTCAGTAAATGAGCAGTTCTTC

D: TRBD1
J: TRBJ1-5
V: TRBV16
CDR3: CASSRHGTDNQPQHF
DNA: TGTGCCAGCAGCCGCCACGGGACAGATAATCAGCCCCAGCATTTT

D: TRBD1
J: TRBJ1-1
V: TRBV5-1
CDR3: CASRIIPGQVDEAFF
DNA: TGCGCCAGCAGAATCATACCGGGACAGGTTGATGAAGCTTTCTTT

D: TRBD1
J: TRBJ1-2
V: TRBV13
CDR3: CASSSFGTGEYGYTF
DNA: TGTGCCAGCAGCTCATTCGGGACAGGTGAATATGGCTACACCTTC

D: TRBD1
J: TRBJ1-5
V: TRBV18
CDR3: CASSPRGQGIEPQHF
DNA: TGTGCCAGCTCACCGAGGGGGCAGGGGATCGAGCCCCAGCATTTT

D: -
J: TRBJ1-4
V: TRBV6-6
CDR3: CASSSQGPGGEKLFF
DNA: TGTGCCAGCAGTTCACAAGGGCCGGGTGGTGAAAAACTGTTTTTT

D: -
J: TRBJ1-1
V: TRBV5-5
CDR3: CASSSPGRLEAFF
DNA: TGTGCCAGCAGCTCCCCAGGGAGACTTGAAGCTTTCTTT

D: TRBD1
J: TRBJ1-2
V: TRBV4-3
CDR3: CASSQGKSGTGVSGYTF
DNA: TGCGCCAGCAGCCAGGGAAAGTCCGGGACAGGGGTCTCTGGCTACACCTTC

D: TRBD1
J: TRBJ1-2
V: TRBV6-1
CDR3: CASTPRTGQNYGYTF
DNA: TGTGCCAGCACCCCCAGGACAGGGCAGAACTATGGCTACACCTTC